What follows describes a single T cell receptor beta chain. Libraries of TCR beta came from iRepertoire HTBI primers plus Arm-PCR of CDR3 regions. Via MiXCR, TCRdb re-called the multiplex PCR reads, giving one row per CDR3 protein. The repertoire holds about 620,000 distinct CDR3 sequences, less than 20% seen once, with around 18% in the top ten. The source of the sample is a study of regulatory T cells in long-lasting Graves disease. Time point defined: newly diagnosed GD, antithyroid drugs for less than 3 months. TCR sequences were obtained from RNA taken from PBMCs. This sample also appeared in a second study, on T cells in Graves' hyperthyroidism and ophthalmopathy.

The specimen comprised peripheral blood mononuclear cells (PBMCs), sampled at new diagnosis, from a patient treated with antithyroid drugs. The TCR was taken from a woman in her 30s with Graves disease.

For the CDR3, the DNA is TGTGCCAGCCAGAGGGCCCGGGGCTCCTACGAGCAGTACTTC. This gives the protein CASQRARGSYEQYF. The chain employs TRBV27 and TRBJ2-7; TRBD2 might be the D (5 bases). The CDR3 has 14 amino acids. Germline CDR1 is MNHEY and CDR2 is SMNVEV (reference sequence). V shed 8 bases and J shed 0 bases, with 14 bases lying between them.